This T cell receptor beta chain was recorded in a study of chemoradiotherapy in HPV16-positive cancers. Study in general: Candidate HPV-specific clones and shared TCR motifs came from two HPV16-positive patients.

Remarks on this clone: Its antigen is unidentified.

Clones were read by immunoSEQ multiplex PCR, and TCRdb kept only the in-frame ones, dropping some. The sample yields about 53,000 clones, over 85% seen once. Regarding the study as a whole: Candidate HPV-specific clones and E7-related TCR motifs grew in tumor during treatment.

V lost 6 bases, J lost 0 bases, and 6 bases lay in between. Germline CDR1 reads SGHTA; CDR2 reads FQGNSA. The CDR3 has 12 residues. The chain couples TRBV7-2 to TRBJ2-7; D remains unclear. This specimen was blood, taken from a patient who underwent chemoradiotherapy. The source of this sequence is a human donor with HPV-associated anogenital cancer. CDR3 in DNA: TGTGCCAGCAGGGGCAGCTCCTACGAGCAGTACTTC. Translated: CASRGSSYEQYF.